These 30 T cell receptor beta chains originate from one sample sequenced in a study of OX40 agonist ivuxolimab in advanced cancers. The assay was immunoSEQ multiplex PCR, and TCRdb's table has in-frame clones only and misses some. The data show about 120,000 clones, with around 91% seen just once and around 0.57% held by the top ten. Sample: CD4+ or CD8+ T cells sorted from blood, taken in a trial of the OX40 agonist ivuxolimab. These receptors were obtained from an adult with an advanced solid tumor such as melanoma, head and neck, liver or kidney cancer.

The chain links TRBV9 to TRBJ2-5; D remains ambiguous. There are 13 residues in the CDR3. Trimming cost V 0 bases and J 5 bases, with 8 bases left between them. Germline CDR1 reads SGDLS; CDR2 reads YYNGEE. CDR3 in amino acids: CASSVGNWETQYF. The CDR3 nucleotides are TGTGCCAGCAGCGTAGGGAATTGGGAGACCCAGTACTTC.

The chain couples TRBV30 to TRBJ1-5, with a tentative D call TRBD1 (6 bases). The CDR3 covers 14 residues. The germline V and J ends were trimmed by 5 bases and 2 bases, with 13 bases remaining between them. Per the germline V gene, CDR1 is GTSNPN and CDR2 is SVGIG (reference sequence). The CDR3 sequence is CAWETGSGNQPQHF. The CDR3 DNA reads as TGTGCCTGGGAAACAGGGAGTGGCAATCAGCCCCAGCATTTT.

This chain links TRBV10-2 with TRBJ2-3, with D perhaps given as TRBD1 or TRBD2 (5 bases each). Germline V gene data show CDR1 as WSHSY and CDR2 as SAAADI. CDR3 length: 15 residues. V lost 8 bases and J lost 0, with 15 bases in between. This CDR3 is CASSTGTGSTDTQYF. The CDR3 bases are TGCGCCAGCTCGACTGGGACCGGGAGCACAGATACGCAGTATTTT.

The chain links TRBV5-1 to TRBJ1-2, with TRBD1 matching over 10 bases. V shed 4 bases, J shed 8 bases, and the junction held 8 bases outside the gene matches. CDR3 length: 14 amino acids. Per germline, CDR1 SGHRS and CDR2 YFSETQ. CDR3 DNA sequence: TGCGCCAGCAGCGGGGGACAGGGGAGGGCAGGCTACACCTTC. It translates to CASSGGQGRAGYTF. The entire variable domain, with the rest obtained from reference TRBV5-1 and TRBJ1-2, is as follows: KAGVTQTPRYLIKTRGQQVTLSCSPISGHRSVSWYQQTPGQGLQFLFEYFSETQRNKGNFPGRFSGRQFSNSRSEMNVSTLELGDSALYLCASSGGQGRAGYTFGSGTRLTVV.

The chain recombines TRBV29-1 with TRBJ2-3, with D perhaps being TRBD1 or TRBD2 (7 bases each). The CDR3 extends over 15 amino acids. The V gene's germline CDR1 is SQVTM and CDR2 ANQGSEA. V was pared by 7 bases and J by 1 base, with 18 bases between. In nucleotides, the CDR3 is TGCAGCGCTGTAGACAGGGCGGGGGGCACAGATACGCAGTATTTT. It translates to CSAVDRAGGTDTQYF.

The V call is TRBV28, the J call TRBJ1-2, with D tentatively TRBD1 (5 bases). The CDR3 is 14 amino acids. CDR1 and CDR2 from the germline V gene are MDHEN and SYDVKM. Trimming cost V 0 bases and J 4 bases, with 9 bases left between them. CDR3 protein: CASSLWDTGYGYTF. The CDR3 DNA is TGTGCCAGCAGTTTATGGGACACGGGCTATGGCTACACCTTC.

The rearrangement links TRBV28 to TRBJ2-5; possibly TRBD1 for D (5 bases). Germline V gives CDR1 MDHEN, CDR2 SYDVKM. CDR3 length: 14 residues. V gave up 5 bases and J gave up 11 bases, with 21 bases separating them. CDR3 loop: CASSPSDILRGQYF. CDR3 nucleotide sequence: TGTGCCAGCAGTCCATCGGACATCCTACGTGGGCAGTACTTC.

This clone has just one count. This rearrangement joins TRBV6-1 to TRBJ2-2, with a tentative D call TRBD2 (5 bases). Germline CDR1 and CDR2: MNHNS and SASEGT. CDR3 length equals 15 residues. Trimming removed 0 bases from V and 4 bases from J, with 9 bases in between. The CDR3 reads CASSEAWGATGELFF. As DNA, the CDR3 is TGTGCCAGCAGTGAAGCGTGGGGAGCCACCGGGGAGCTGTTTTTT.

This rearrangement joins TRBV29-1 to TRBJ2-7; TRBD2 agrees at 9 bases. The V segment lost 7 bases and the J segment 4 bases; nucleotides outside the gene matches: 5. The CDR3 spans 12 residues. Germline V gene data show CDR1 as SQVTM and CDR2 as ANQGSEA. CDR3 DNA: TGCAGCGCAAGCGGGGGGTCTTACGAGCAGTACTTC. This encodes CSASGGSYEQYF.

This clone was seen a few times. V and J are TRBV19 and TRBJ1-5; 7 positions match TRBD1. Germline CDR1 LNHDA, CDR2 SQIVND (reference sequence). Trimming removed 3 bases from V and 9 bases from J; junction bases left unmatched: 5. This CDR3 is 13 amino acids long. For the CDR3, the DNA is TGTGCCAGTAGTATGGCAGGGGGTTTGCCCCAGCATTTT. As protein: CASSMAGGLPQHF. Based on the CDR3 plus reference TRBV19 and TRBJ1-5, the full variable domain is DGGITQSPKYLFRKEGQNVTLSCEQNLNHDAMYWYRQDPGQGLRLIYYSQIVNDFQKGDIAEGYSVSREKKESFPLTVTSAQKNPTAFYLCASSMAGGLPQHFGDGTRLSIL.

The genes are TRBV5-4 and TRBJ2-3; 11 bases are shared with TRBD2. Per the germline V gene, CDR1 is SGHNT and CDR2 is YYREEE (reference sequence). The V gene end was trimmed by 5 bases and the J gene end by 1 base; junction bases not matched to a gene: 6. The CDR3 has 16 amino acids. The CDR3: CASSHSGGAGTDTQYF. Here the CDR3 DNA reads TGTGCCAGCAGTCATAGCGGGGGGGCCGGCACAGATACGCAGTATTTT. The variable domain in full, completed from reference TRBV5-4 and TRBJ2-3, reads ETGVTQSPTHLIKTRGQQVTLRCSSQSGHNTVSWYQQALGQGPQFIFQYYREEENGRGNFPPRFSGLQFPNYSSELNVNALELDDSALYLCASSHSGGAGTDTQYFGPGTRLTVL.

CDR3 coding DNA: TGTGCCAGCAGCGTAGAAGGGGATAAAACCTACGAGCAGTACTTC. It translates to CASSVEGDKTYEQYF. The rearrangement links TRBV9 to TRBJ2-7, with D perhaps TRBD1 (5 bases). CDR3 length: 15 amino acids. CDR1 is SGDLS and CDR2 is YYNGEE in the germline V gene. Trimming removed 0 bases from V and 2 bases from J, with 12 bases in between.

The rearrangement uses TRBV28 and TRBJ2-7, with D hard to call. CDR1 and CDR2 from the germline V gene are MDHEN and SYDVKM. Trimming pared 5 bases from V and 7 bases from J, leaving 18 bases between. The CDR3 loop spans 14 amino acids. CDR3 DNA: TGTGCCAGCAGTCCGTGGGTCACTCCGAGGGAGCAGTACTTC. It is translated as CASSPWVTPREQYF. The variable domain in full, with the rest retrieved from reference TRBV28 and TRBJ2-7, is DVKVTQSSRYLVKRTGEKVFLECVQDMDHENMFWYRQDPGLGLRLIYFSYDVKMKEKGDIPEGYSVSREKKERFSLILESASTNQTSMYLCASSPWVTPREQYFGPGTRLTVT.

The rearrangement joins TRBV7-9 to TRBJ1-1; no firm D call. The V gene lost 3 bases and the J gene lost 2 bases, with 13 bases spanning the gap. The CDR3 extends over 15 amino acids. CDR1 is SEHNR and CDR2 is FQNEAQ in the germline V gene (reference sequence). The CDR3 region has the DNA TGTGCCAGCAGCTTCGGCACTTGGGGAAACACTGAAGCTTTCTTT. Translated: CASSFGTWGNTEAFF. The whole variable domain, filled in from reference TRBV7-9 and TRBJ1-1, reads DTGVSQNPRHKITKRGQNVTFRCDPISEHNRLYWYRQTLGQGPEFLTYFQNEAQLEKSRLLSDRFSAERPKGSFSTLEIQRTEQGDSAMYLCASSFGTWGNTEAFFGQGTRLTVV.

The genes are TRBV6-6 and TRBJ2-4, with TRBD1 matching 9 bases. The V segment lost 6 bases and the J segment 6 bases; nucleotides outside the gene matches: 6. CDR3 length equals 14 residues. The germline V gene has CDR1 MNHNY and CDR2 SVGAGI (reference sequence). The CDR3 DNA is TGTGCCAGCAGAAATCCGGGACAGGGAAACATTCAGTACTTC. Its protein is CASRNPGQGNIQYF.

The sample holds a few counts of this clone. This chain connects TRBV6-1 to TRBJ2-3, with D unresolved. Germline values: CDR1 MNHNS, CDR2 SASEGT. The V gene lost 4 bases and the J gene lost 5 bases, with 10 bases spanning the gap. This CDR3 is built from 13 residues. CDR3 amino acids: CASSGRLVDTQYF. The CDR3, as DNA: TGTGCCAGCAGTGGGCGATTGGTAGATACGCAGTATTTT.

This chain connects TRBV20-1 to TRBJ2-7; D gene ambiguous. CDR1 is DFQATT and CDR2 is SNEGSKA in the germline V gene (reference sequence). V was clipped by 1 base and J by 7 bases, with 8 bases between them. The CDR3 loop spans 11 amino acids. The CDR3 region is CSARGDGEQYF. The CDR3 bases are TGCAGTGCTAGAGGGGATGGGGAGCAGTACTTC.

This rearrangement joins TRBV27 to TRBJ1-1; no definite D call. CDR1 and CDR2 from the germline V gene are MNHEY and SMNVEV (reference sequence). This CDR3 region has 15 residues. The ends were cut back, 2 bases at V and 3 bases at J, with 13 bases in the middle. The CDR3 DNA follows: TGTGCCAGCAGTTTAATAAGGGCTTTGCACACTGAAGCTTTCTTT. It translates to CASSLIRALHTEAFF.

The chain combines TRBV19 with TRBJ2-1, with D hard to call. Per germline, CDR1 LNHDA and CDR2 SQIVND (reference sequence). The CDR3 is 16 residues long. V lost 6 bases to trimming and J lost 0 bases, with 15 bases between them. The CDR3 is CASRDQLVTSYNEQFF. As DNA, the CDR3 is TGTGCCAGTAGGGACCAGCTTGTCACCTCCTACAATGAGCAGTTCTTC.

This sequence joins TRBV5-8 and TRBJ2-5; the D gene is possibly TRBD2 (6 bases). CDR1 SGHTS and CDR2 YDEGEE come from the germline V gene. The CDR3 extends over 16 amino acids. Trimming cost V 0 bases and J 5 bases, with 17 bases left between them. The CDR3 sequence is CASSLEGGVLVETQYF. CDR3 in DNA: TGTGCCAGCAGCTTGGAAGGCGGGGTCCTTGTCGAGACCCAGTACTTC.

CDR3 in amino acids: CASSYRVWQPQHF. In DNA form, the CDR3 reads TGTGCCAGCAGTTACAGGGTTTGGCAGCCCCAGCATTTT. This chain links TRBV6-5 with TRBJ1-5; D remains unclear. CDR1 is MNHEY, CDR2 SVGAGI, per germline. The CDR3 has 13 amino acids. Deletions cut 2 bases from V and 7 bases from J, with 9 bases between.

The V gene is TRBV7-2, the J gene TRBJ2-7; a weak D match, TRBD1 (6 bases). Germline assignment: CDR1 SGHTA and CDR2 FQGNSA. The CDR3 is made up of 16 amino acids. Deletions cut 5 bases from V and 2 bases from J, with 19 bases between. The CDR3 DNA reads as TGTGCCAGCAGCCCCCGGTCGCAGGGGTCGGCCTACGAGCAGTACTTC. Translation gives CASSPRSQGSAYEQYF.

The rearrangement uses TRBV28 and TRBJ2-7; a possible D gene is TRBD2 (7 bases). CDR1 is MDHEN and CDR2 is SYDVKM in the germline V gene. V lost 4 bases, J lost 2 bases, and 15 bases lay in between. The CDR3 runs to 15 residues. CDR3 bases: TGTGCCAGCAGTTCCGGGGGAGGGGGACCCTACGAGCAGTACTTC. This gives the protein CASSSGGGGPYEQYF.

The CDR3 nucleotides are TGCGCCAGCAGGTCAGGGTTTGAGGGGAACACTGAAGCTTTCTTT. It is translated as CASRSGFEGNTEAFF. The chain joins TRBV4-3 to TRBJ1-1; possibly TRBD1 for D (5 bases). Germline CDR1 LGHNA, CDR2 YSLEER. V shed 6 bases and J shed 1 base, with 15 bases lying between them. The CDR3 is 15 amino acids.

In this sample, this clone turned up once. This CDR3 is also generated by other DNA sequences in the sample. The chain is built from TRBV18 and TRBJ1-1; no reliable D call. This CDR3 has 14 amino acids. Trimming pared 3 bases from V and 1 base from J, leaving 9 bases between. Per the germline V gene, CDR1 is KGHSH and CDR2 is LQKENI. The CDR3 region is CASSPLGANTEAFF. The CDR3 DNA reads TGTGCCAGCTCACCGCTCGGAGCGAACACTGAAGCTTTCTTT.

This clone was found a few times. This chain links TRBV10-3 with TRBJ2-7; D may match TRBD1 or TRBD2 (5 bases each). The germline CDR1 and CDR2 sequences are ENHRY and SYGVKD. Trimming cost V 2 bases and J 6 bases, with 11 bases left between them. The CDR3 length is 13 residues. The CDR3 is CAISEGTSGEQYF. The CDR3 bases are TGTGCCATCAGTGAGGGGACCTCGGGCGAGCAGTACTTC.

This chain connects TRBV4-1 to TRBJ2-3; TRBD1 matches at 8 bases. Germline assignment: CDR1 MGHRA and CDR2 YSYEKL. The CDR3 extends over 16 amino acids. With 3 bases clipped from V and 4 bases from J, the junction kept 9 bases outside the gene matches. The CDR3 nucleotides are TGCGCCAGCAGCCAGCCGCAGGGGGCTCTGGCAGATACGCAGTATTTT. Residues: CASSQPQGALADTQYF.

The chain combines TRBV10-3 with TRBJ2-7; 9 nucleotides match TRBD1. The CDR3 consists of 14 residues. CDR1 is ENHRY, CDR2 SYGVKD, per germline. Germline trimming cut 4 bases from V and 4 bases from J; bases unmatched to any gene: 5. CDR3 protein: CAISGSGQGYEQYF. In nucleotides, the CDR3 is TGTGCCATCAGTGGATCGGGACAGGGTTACGAGCAGTACTTC.

The chain's CDR3 is CASSLGEGNTIYF. CDR3 coding DNA: TGTGCCAGCAGTCTGGGCGAGGGGAACACCATATATTTT. The rearrangement joins TRBV6-6 to TRBJ1-3; maybe TRBD1 (5 bases). The CDR3 is 13 residues long. Trimming took 5 bases from V and 7 from J, leaving 12 bases between them. Germline V gives CDR1 MNHNY, CDR2 SVGAGI (reference sequence).

CDR3 amino acids: CASSQDGFGGSSYEQYF. DNA for the CDR3: TGCGCCAGCAGCCAAGATGGGTTCGGGGGCAGCTCCTACGAGCAGTACTTC. The J gene is TRBJ2-7, the V gene TRBV4-3; the D call may be TRBD1 or TRBD2 (6 bases each). Trimming pared 0 bases from V and 0 bases from J, leaving 15 bases between. The germline gives CDR1 LGHNA, CDR2 YSLEER. CDR3 length: 17 residues.